This T cell receptor (beta chain) was obtained from a study of control samples from healthy donors and cancer patients. The germline CDR1 and CDR2 sequences are SQVTM and ANQGSEA. Unmatched junction bases numbered 8, after V lost 7 bases and J lost 1 base. This CDR3 comprises 16 residues. The method was immunoSEQ multiplex PCR; TCRdb's version includes in-frame clones alone and lacks a portion of them. The sample comprises tens of thousands of clones, approximately 94% of which are singletons, and roughly 1.3% rests with the top ten. The sample holds one count of this clone. The sequencing input was PBMCs. The sequence was obtained from a woman aged 35 to 49 with lung cancer. The chain has TRBV29-1 and TRBJ2-6; TRBD1 agrees at 9 bases. CDR3 DNA sequence: TGCAGCGCAGCCGGACAGGGGACTTCTGGGGCCAACGTCCTGACTTTC. It codes for CSAAGQGTSGANVLTF.